Reported below is one TCR beta chain. Its specificity is not known. Profiled with immunoSEQ multiplex PCR; TCRdb holds only in-frame clones, not every one. The table has roughly 140,000 clones, around nine tenths seen once. Germline V gene sequence: CDR1 LNHDA, CDR2 SQIVND (reference sequence). The CDR3 totals 13 residues. V lost 4 bases and J lost 1, with 7 bases in between. These data come from a study of T cell responses to AZD1222 COVID-19 vaccine. Study-wide results and caveats: Donors were chiefly white British, with a greater number of females, and clonal diversity was perhaps underestimated. The span of vaccine-associated CD4 TCRs extended across spike, with dominance at 160-218 and 743-854.

V and J are TRBV19 and TRBJ1-2; D ambiguous. The sequence was obtained from an adult in good health. The sequences come from peripheral blood, collected on day 0 of AZD1222 vaccination. CDR3 amino acids: CASSKERNYGYTF. Here the CDR3 DNA reads TGTGCCAGTAGTAAAGAGCGTAACTATGGCTACACCTTC.